Listed below are T cell receptor beta chains from one sample, sequenced in a study of Graves' ophthalmopathy and Graves' hyperthyroidism. TCRdb independently ran MiXCR on the multiplex PCR reads; one entry per CDR3 protein. The sample consists of 200,000 to 250,000 distinct CDR3 sequences, 20% to 25% of them appearing once. Sequencing was performed on peripheral blood. Receptor source: a woman in her forties or fifties with Graves' ophthalmopathy. CDR3s include the opening cysteine and the closing phenylalanine or tryptophan. Each record gives: J gene, D gene, V gene, clone size, CDR3 protein, CDR3 DNA. The D gene is left open where the match is weak. Where a row states a size, it is once, few, many or the class of an expanded clone; other rows omit it.

TRBJ1-1 - TRBV27 - CASSLSYGTEAFF TGTGCCAGCAGCTTATCGTACGGAACTGAAGCTTTCTTT
TRBJ2-7 TRBD1 TRBV5-1 many CASSLGDRGDEQYF TGCGCCAGCAGCTTGGGGGACAGGGGGGACGAGCAGTACTTC
TRBJ1-1 - TRBV20-1 - CSAGRGGNTEALF TGCAGTGCTGGCCGTGGGGGAAACACTGAAGCTTTATTT
TRBJ2-7 TRBD2 TRBV6-1 - CASSEEPSGIYEQYF TGTGCCAGCAGTGAAGAACCTAGCGGGATCTACGAGCAGTACTTC
TRBJ2-7 TRBD2 TRBV28 many CASSSSGLAGRYEQYF TGTGCCAGCAGTTCTTCCGGACTAGCGGGAAGGTACGAGCAGTACTTC
TRBJ2-5 - TRBV7-9 few CASSLPHRLRETQYF TGTGCCAGCAGCTTACCCCACAGGCTGCGGGAGACCCAGTACTTC
TRBJ2-5 - TRBV20-1 many CSAPSPPRAQYF TGCAGTGCTCCCTCTCCTCCAAGGGCGCAGTACTTC
TRBJ1-1 TRBD1 TRBV7-8 - CASSLVLQGARTEAFF TGTGCCAGCAGCTTAGTATTACAGGGGGCCCGCACTGAAGCTTTCTTT
TRBJ1-5 TRBD1 TRBV19 - CASKTRQGNYSNQPQHF TGTGCCAGTAAGACCAGACAGGGAAATTATAGCAATCAGCCCCAGCATTTT
TRBJ2-5 - TRBV2 many CASRTSGHQETQYF TGTGCCAGCAGGACCTCAGGGCACCAAGAGACCCAGTACTTC
TRBJ2-2 TRBD1 TRBV7-2 many CASSLQQGDPGELFF TGTGCCAGCAGCTTACAACAGGGGGATCCCGGGGAGCTGTTTTTT
TRBJ1-1 - TRBV5-1 many CASSPQGWTEAFF TGCGCCAGCAGCCCACAGGGTTGGACTGAAGCTTTCTTT
TRBJ2-7 TRBD1 TRBV7-2 few CASSQGQGAAYEQYF TGTGCCAGCAGCCAGGGACAGGGGGCGGCCTACGAGCAGTACTTC
TRBJ1-2 - TRBV20-1 many CSASDGIHGYTF TGCAGTGCTAGTGACGGGATTCATGGCTACACCTTC